This T cell receptor (beta chain) is drawn from a study of T cell clonality in common variable immunodeficiency. Broader study findings: T cell subpopulation sequencing would be needed to explain CVID clonality. Fewer deletions and N-nucleotide insertions were reportedly seen in common variable immunodeficiency TCR beta sequences.

Blood came from CVID subjects not ill and not taking immunomodulatory or immunosuppressive medication. The assay was immunoSEQ multiplex PCR, and TCRdb's table has in-frame clones only and misses some. Listed for the sample are approximately 38,000 clones, none seen a single time. This clone appeared a few times. The target antigen is unknown. The observed sequence ends 3 residues before the CDR3 terminus, with the missing tail filled in from the germline J gene. Germline V lookup: CDR1 LNHDA, CDR2 SQIVND (reference sequence). The CDR3 has 16 amino acids. Trimming cost V 3 bases and J 2 bases; bases outside gene matches: 3.

The TCR comes from a human donor with common variable immunodeficiency. This sequence joins TRBV19 and TRBJ2-2; TRBD2 matches at 10 bases. Specimen: peripheral blood mononuclear cells. The CDR3 sequence is CASSMTSGYNTGELFF. Incomplete CDR3 DNA: TGTGCCAGTAGTATGACTAGCGGGTATAACACCGGGGAG.